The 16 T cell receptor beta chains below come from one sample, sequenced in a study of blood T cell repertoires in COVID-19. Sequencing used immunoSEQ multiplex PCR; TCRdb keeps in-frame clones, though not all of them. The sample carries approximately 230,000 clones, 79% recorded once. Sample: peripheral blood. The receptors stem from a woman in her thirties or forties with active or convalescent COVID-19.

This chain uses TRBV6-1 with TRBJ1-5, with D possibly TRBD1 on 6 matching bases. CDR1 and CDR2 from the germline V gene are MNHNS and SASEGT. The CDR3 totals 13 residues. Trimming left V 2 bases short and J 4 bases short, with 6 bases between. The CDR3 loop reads CASSEQGNQPQHF. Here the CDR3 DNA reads TGTGCCAGCAGTGAACAGGGGAATCAGCCCCAGCATTTT.

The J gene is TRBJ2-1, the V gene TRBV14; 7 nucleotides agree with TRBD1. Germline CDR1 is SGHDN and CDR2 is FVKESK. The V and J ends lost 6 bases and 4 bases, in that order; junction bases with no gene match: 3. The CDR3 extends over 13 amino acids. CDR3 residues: CASRRDSYNEQFF. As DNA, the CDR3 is TGTGCCAGCAGAAGGGACAGTTACAATGAGCAGTTCTTC.

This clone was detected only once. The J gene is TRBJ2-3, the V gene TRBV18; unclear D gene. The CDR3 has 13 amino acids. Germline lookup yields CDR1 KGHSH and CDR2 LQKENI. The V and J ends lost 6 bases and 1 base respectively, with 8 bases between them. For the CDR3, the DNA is TGTGCCAGCTCCCCTCCCCGCACAGATACGCAGTATTTT. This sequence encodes CASSPPRTDTQYF. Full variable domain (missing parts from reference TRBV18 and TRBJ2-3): NAGVMQNPRHLVRRRGQEARLRCSPMKGHSHVYWYRQLPEEGLKFMVYLQKENIIDESGMPKERFSAEFPKEGPSILRIQQVVRGDSAAYFCASSPPRTDTQYFGPGTRLTVL.

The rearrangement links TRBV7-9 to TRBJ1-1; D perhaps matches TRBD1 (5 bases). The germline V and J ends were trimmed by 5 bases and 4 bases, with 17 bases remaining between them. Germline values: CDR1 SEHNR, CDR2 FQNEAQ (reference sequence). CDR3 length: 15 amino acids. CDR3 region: CASSQTVLQGTEAFF. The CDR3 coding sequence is TGTGCCAGCAGCCAGACAGTTCTCCAGGGCACTGAAGCTTTCTTT.

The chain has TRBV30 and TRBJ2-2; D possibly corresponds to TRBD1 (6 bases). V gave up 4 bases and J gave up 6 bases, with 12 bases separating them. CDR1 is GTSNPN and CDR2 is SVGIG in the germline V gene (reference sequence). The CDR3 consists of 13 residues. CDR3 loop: CAWNYRESGELFF. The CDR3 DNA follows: TGTGCCTGGAACTACAGGGAATCCGGGGAGCTGTTTTTT.

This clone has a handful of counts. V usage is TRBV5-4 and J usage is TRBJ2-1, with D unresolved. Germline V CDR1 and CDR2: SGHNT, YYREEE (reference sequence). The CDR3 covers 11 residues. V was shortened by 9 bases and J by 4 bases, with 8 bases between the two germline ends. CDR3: CAILTYNEQFF. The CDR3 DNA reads TGTGCCATTTTAACTTACAATGAGCAGTTCTTC.

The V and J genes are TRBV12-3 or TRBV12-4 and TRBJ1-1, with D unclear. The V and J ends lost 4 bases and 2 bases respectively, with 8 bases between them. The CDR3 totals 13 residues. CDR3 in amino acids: CASSYNRNTEAFF. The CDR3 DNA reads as TGTGCCAGCAGTTATAATCGTAACACTGAAGCTTTCTTT.

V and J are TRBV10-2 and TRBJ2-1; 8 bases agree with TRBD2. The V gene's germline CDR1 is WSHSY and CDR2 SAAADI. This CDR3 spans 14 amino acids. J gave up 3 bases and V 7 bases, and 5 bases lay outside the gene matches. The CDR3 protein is CASKVSGNYNEQFF. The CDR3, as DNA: TGCGCCAGCAAAGTTAGCGGGAACTACAATGAGCAGTTCTTC.

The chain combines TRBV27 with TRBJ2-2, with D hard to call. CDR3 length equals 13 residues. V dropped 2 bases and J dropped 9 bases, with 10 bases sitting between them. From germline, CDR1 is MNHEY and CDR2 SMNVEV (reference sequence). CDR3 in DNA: TGTGCCAGCAGTTTAGTCCCCAAGCGGGAGCTGTTTTTT. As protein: CASSLVPKRELFF.

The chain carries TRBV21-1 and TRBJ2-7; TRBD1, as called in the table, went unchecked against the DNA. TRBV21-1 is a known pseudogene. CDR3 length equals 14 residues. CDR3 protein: CASSTRGDNDEQYV. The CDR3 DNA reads TGTGCCAGCAGCACCCGAGGGGACAATGACGAGCAGTACGTC.

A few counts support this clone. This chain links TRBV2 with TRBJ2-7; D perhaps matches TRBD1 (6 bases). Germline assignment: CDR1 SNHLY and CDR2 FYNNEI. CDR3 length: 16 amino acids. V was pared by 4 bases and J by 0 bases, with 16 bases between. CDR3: CASSALGASSSYEQYV. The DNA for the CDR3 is TGTGCCAGCAGTGCGTTGGGGGCCTCAAGCTCCTACGAGCAGTACGTC.

CDR3 loop: CTSSQALGLAGGYQETQYF. As DNA, the CDR3 is TGCACCAGCAGCCAAGCCTTGGGACTAGCGGGGGGGTACCAAGAGACCCAGTACTTC. The chain combines TRBV1 with TRBJ2-5; TRBD2, the D gene given by the table, was not confirmed from the DNA. TRBV1 is termed a pseudogene. The CDR3 is 19 amino acids.

This chain's CDR3 is CASSESWSGGSQETQYF. In DNA form, the CDR3 reads TGCGCCAGCAGTGAGTCGTGGAGCGGGGGGTCGCAAGAGACCCAGTACTTC. The genes are TRBV10-1 and TRBJ2-5, with 9 nucleotides matching TRBD2. The CDR3 runs to 17 residues. With V trimmed by 0 bases and J by 2 bases, 7 bases remained unmatched. Germline V gene lookup returns CDR1 WNHNN and CDR2 SYGVQD (reference sequence).

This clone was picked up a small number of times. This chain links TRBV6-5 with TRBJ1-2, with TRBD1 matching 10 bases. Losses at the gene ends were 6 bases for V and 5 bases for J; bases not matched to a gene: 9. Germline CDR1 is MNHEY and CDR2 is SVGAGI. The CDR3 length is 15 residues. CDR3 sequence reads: CASSLGTGVRYGYTF. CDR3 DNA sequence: TGTGCCAGCAGCCTCGGGACAGGGGTTCGGTATGGCTACACCTTC.

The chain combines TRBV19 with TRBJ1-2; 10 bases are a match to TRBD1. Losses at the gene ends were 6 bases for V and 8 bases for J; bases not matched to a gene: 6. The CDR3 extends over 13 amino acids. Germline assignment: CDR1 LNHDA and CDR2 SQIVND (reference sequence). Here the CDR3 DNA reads TGTGCCAGTAGCAGACAGGGGGCGAGAGGCTACACCTTC. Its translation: CASSRQGARGYTF.

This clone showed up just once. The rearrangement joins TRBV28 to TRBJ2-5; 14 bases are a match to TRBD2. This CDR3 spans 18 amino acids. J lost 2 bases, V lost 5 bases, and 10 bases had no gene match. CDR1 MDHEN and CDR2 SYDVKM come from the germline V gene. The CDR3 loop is CASSETSGGAGLQETQYF. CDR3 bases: TGTGCCAGCAGTGAGACTAGCGGGGGGGCGGGTTTACAAGAGACCCAGTACTTC.